Following are 22 T cell receptor beta chains from one sample sequenced in a study of shared clonotypes between healthy human individuals. Some clones are missing from TCRdb's copy, which holds only in-frame ones; the method was immunoSEQ multiplex PCR. The table shows millions of clones, with more than 80% occurring only once. Material for sequencing was naive CD4+ T cells from PBMCs. Indicated subset: CD45RA+ positively selected. These receptors all stem from a man aged 18 to 35 in good health. Some clones in this sample may be carry-over from other donors' samples.

The chain carries TRBV6-1 and TRBJ2-7, with D maybe TRBD1 (7 bases). V was clipped by 4 bases and J by 1 base, with 11 bases between them. The germline CDR1 and CDR2 sequences are MNHNS and SASEGT. The length of the CDR3 is 14 residues. CDR3 in amino acids: CASSAPGGSYEQYF. The CDR3 coding sequence is TGTGCCAGCAGTGCCCCAGGGGGGTCCTACGAGCAGTACTTC.

V is TRBV19 and J is TRBJ2-1; 7 bases fit TRBD1. Germline-derived CDR1 and CDR2 are LNHDA and SQIVND (reference sequence). This CDR3 comprises 13 residues. V lost 5 bases, J lost 7 bases, and 5 bases stayed unmatched. CDR3 nucleotide sequence: TGTGCCAGTAGTCCGAACAGGGGAAATGAGCAGTTCTTC. This encodes CASSPNRGNEQFF. Full variable domain (missing parts from reference TRBV19 and TRBJ2-1): DGGITQSPKYLFRKEGQNVTLSCEQNLNHDAMYWYRQDPGQGLRLIYYSQIVNDFQKGDIAEGYSVSREKKESFPLTVTSAQKNPTAFYLCASSPNRGNEQFFGPGTRLTVL.

The chain recombines TRBV28 with TRBJ2-2, with D maybe TRBD1 (5 bases). The length of the CDR3 is 14 residues. Germline V lookup: CDR1 MDHEN, CDR2 SYDVKM. The ends were cut back, 7 bases at V and 7 bases at J, with 16 bases in the middle. CDR3 in amino acids: CASNLGQVGGELFF. The CDR3 nucleotides read TGTGCCAGCAACCTGGGGCAGGTGGGCGGGGAGCTGTTTTTT.

The sample holds one count of this clone. This chain uses TRBV7-6 with TRBJ1-2; a possible D gene is TRBD1 (5 bases). CDR1 is SGHVS and CDR2 is FNYEAQ in the germline V gene. The CDR3 has 14 residues. V lost 5 bases and J lost 8, with 18 bases in between. The CDR3 DNA follows: TGTGCCAGCAGCCCCGGGGCCCATACGAGCGGCTACACCTTC. Protein sequence: CASSPGAHTSGYTF. Drawing the rest from reference TRBV7-6 and TRBJ1-2, the complete variable domain is GAGVSQSPRYKVTKRGQDVALRCDPISGHVSLYWYRQALGQGPEFLTYFNYEAQQDKSGLPNDRFSAERPEGSISTLTIQRTEQRDSAMYRCASSPGAHTSGYTFGSGTRLTVV.

As to this clone: Other DNA sequences in the same sample also yield this CDR3. The chain recombines TRBV5-1 with TRBJ2-5; D not certain. Trimming stripped 2 bases from V and 2 bases from J, with 7 bases between. Germline loops: CDR1 SGHRS, CDR2 YFSETQ. The CDR3 extends over 13 amino acids. In nucleotides, the CDR3 is TGCGCCAGCAGCTTTGCCCCGCAAGAGACCCAGTACTTC. It specifies CASSFAPQETQYF. The variable domain in full, completed from reference TRBV5-1 and TRBJ2-5, reads KAGVTQTPRYLIKTRGQQVTLSCSPISGHRSVSWYQQTPGQGLQFLFEYFSETQRNKGNFPGRFSGRQFSNSRSEMNVSTLELGDSALYLCASSFAPQETQYFGPGTRLLVL.

V and J are TRBV5-1 and TRBJ2-3; D unresolved. The CDR3 covers 15 residues. Trimming took 2 bases from V and 0 from J, leaving 10 bases between them. Germline assignment: CDR1 SGHRS and CDR2 YFSETQ. CDR3 region: CASSFDPRSTDTQYF. Here the CDR3 DNA reads TGCGCCAGCAGCTTCGATCCTAGGAGCACAGATACGCAGTATTTT.

With respect to this clone: At one of its ends the junction is not consistent with the germline gene, which may arise from a read error. The rearrangement joins TRBV7-9 to TRBJ2-7; D may be TRBD2 (5 bases). The CDR3 has 13 residues. Germline loops: CDR1 SEHNR, CDR2 FQNEAQ (reference sequence). The DNA for the CDR3 is TGTGCCAGCAGCCCACCTAATAGGGAGAGCCTCCAATTC. Translating gives CASSPPNRESLQF.

The gene calls are TRBV7-2 and TRBJ1-1, with D hard to call. Trimming took off 3 bases at V and 6 bases at J, with 14 bases between the two ends. CDR1 SGHTA and CDR2 FQGNSA come from the germline V gene. The CDR3 runs 14 residues. CDR3 nucleotide sequence: TGTGCCAGCAGCTTTGGTGGGTCAGTTCCTGAAGCTTTCTTT. It codes for CASSFGGSVPEAFF.

This chain joins TRBV28 and TRBJ1-4; D perhaps matches TRBD1 (5 bases). This CDR3 region has 15 residues. CDR1 MDHEN and CDR2 SYDVKM come from the germline V gene. V was shortened by 5 bases and J by 2 bases, with 12 bases between the two germline ends. CDR3 protein: CASSGAGRTNEKLFF. CDR3 in DNA: TGTGCCAGCAGTGGAGCGGGACGGACTAATGAAAAACTGTTTTTT.

This chain links TRBV18 with TRBJ2-5, with no clear D. The V gene lost 2 bases and the J gene lost 4 bases, with 14 bases spanning the gap. CDR1 is KGHSH, CDR2 LQKENI, per germline. The CDR3 spans 15 residues. CDR3 coding DNA: TGTGCCAGCTCACCATTGTCCGAAGGTGGAGAGACCCAGTACTTC. Translating it yields CASSPLSEGGETQYF.

The rearrangement links TRBV5-8 to TRBJ2-2; no clear D gene. The CDR3 has 15 residues. In germline, CDR1 is SGHTS, CDR2 YDEGEE. Trimming cost V 2 bases and J 0 bases, with 8 bases left between them. CDR3 DNA: TGTGCCAGCAGCTTTGTTCCACCGAACACCGGGGAGCTGTTTTTT. Its protein product is CASSFVPPNTGELFF.

The chain is built from TRBV5-4 and TRBJ2-1; D possibly matches TRBD1 or TRBD2 (5 bases each). In germline, CDR1 is SGHNT, CDR2 YYREEE (reference sequence). The ends were cut back, 4 bases at V and 5 bases at J, with 19 bases in the middle. The CDR3 is made up of 16 amino acids. CDR3 region: CASSPPGMGRNNEQFF. The CDR3 DNA reads as TGTGCCAGCAGCCCCCCAGGGATGGGACGGAACAATGAGCAGTTCTTC.

The rearrangement joins TRBV18 to TRBJ2-7; D might be TRBD1 (6 bases). The ends were cut back, 3 bases at V and 4 bases at J, with 19 bases in the middle. Germline values: CDR1 KGHSH, CDR2 LQKENI. The CDR3 loop spans 16 amino acids. This CDR3 reads CASSPWTAGDTYEQYF. The CDR3 nucleotides are TGTGCCAGCTCACCCTGGACAGCCGGGGATACTTACGAGCAGTACTTC.

CDR3 coding DNA: TGTGCCAGCAGTGAACGAGGCCGTAGCACAGATACGCAGTATTTT. This codes for CASSERGRSTDTQYF. V and J are TRBV25-1 and TRBJ2-3; D is ambiguous. Trimming shortened V by 2 bases and J by 0 bases, and 9 bases separated the two germline ends. This CDR3 is 15 amino acids long. CDR1 and CDR2 (germline): MGHDK, SYGVNS. The variable domain in full, completed from reference TRBV25-1 and TRBJ2-3, reads EADIYQTPRYLVIGTGKKITLECSQTMGHDKMYWYQQDPGMELHLIHYSYGVNSTEKGDLSSESTVSRIRTEHFPLTLESARPSHTSQYLCASSERGRSTDTQYFGPGTRLTVL.

The V gene is TRBV28, the J gene TRBJ1-1; D is undetermined. Trimming pared 2 bases from V and 1 base from J, leaving 11 bases between. Germline CDR1 is MDHEN and CDR2 is SYDVKM. The CDR3 runs 15 residues. The CDR3 nucleotides are TGTGCCAGCAGTTTAACTAATACGCCGAACACTGAAGCTTTCTTT. Translating gives CASSLTNTPNTEAFF.

V and J are TRBV5-1 and TRBJ2-3; D is unresolved. V shed 4 bases and J shed 6 bases, with 15 bases lying between them. The CDR3 has 14 amino acids. Germline V CDR1 and CDR2: SGHRS, YFSETQ. The CDR3 DNA sequence: TGCGCCAGCAGCGGTTTGGCAGGCCCCGATACGCAGTATTTT. Translation gives CASSGLAGPDTQYF. Full variable domain (missing parts from reference TRBV5-1 and TRBJ2-3): KAGVTQTPRYLIKTRGQQVTLSCSPISGHRSVSWYQQTPGQGLQFLFEYFSETQRNKGNFPGRFSGRQFSNSRSEMNVSTLELGDSALYLCASSGLAGPDTQYFGPGTRLTVL.

The rearrangement uses TRBV6-1 and TRBJ2-5, with D possibly being TRBD1 (6 bases). Germline CDR1 MNHNS, CDR2 SASEGT. The V gene lost 1 base and the J gene lost 5 bases, with 11 bases spanning the gap. The CDR3 is 14 amino acids. The CDR3 protein is CASSEGAQGETQYF. Written as DNA, the CDR3 is TGTGCCAGCAGTGAAGGCGCTCAGGGGGAGACCCAGTACTTC.

J is TRBJ2-7 and V is TRBV19; 14 bases align to TRBD2. Trimming at V came to 3 bases and at J to 4 bases, leaving 5 bases not matched to a gene. Germline values: CDR1 LNHDA, CDR2 SQIVND (reference sequence). The CDR3 spans 16 residues. CDR3 residues: CASSMAGLAGVYEQYF. CDR3 nucleotides: TGTGCCAGTAGTATGGCGGGACTAGCGGGAGTTTACGAGCAGTACTTC.

The rearrangement joins TRBV9 to TRBJ2-7, with 7 nucleotides matching TRBD1. In germline, CDR1 is SGDLS, CDR2 YYNGEE. The CDR3 sequence is 15 residues long. Trimming removed 3 bases from V and 2 bases from J; junction bases left unmatched: 8. CDR3: CASSGPETGTYEQYF. In DNA, the CDR3 is TGTGCCAGCAGCGGGCCAGAGACAGGGACCTACGAGCAGTACTTC.

The rearrangement links TRBV7-2 to TRBJ2-1; D is possibly TRBD2 (6 bases). Germline CDR1 is SGHTA and CDR2 is FQGNSA. The CDR3 consists of 12 residues. The CDR3 reads CAGGKVRNEQFF. CDR3 coding DNA: TGTGCTGGCGGGAAAGTTAGAAATGAGCAGTTCTTC.

The chain employs TRBV18 and TRBJ1-2; TRBD1 agrees at 8 bases. The CDR3 is 16 amino acids. CDR1 KGHSH and CDR2 LQKENI come from the germline V gene. After removal of 1 base from V and 6 bases from J, the junction contained 10 bases not matched to a gene. The CDR3 reads CASSPQVQGDTDGYTF. As DNA, the CDR3 is TGTGCCAGCTCACCACAGGTACAGGGGGATACGGATGGCTACACCTTC.

Only one count was recorded for this clone. The chain carries TRBV4-3 and TRBJ1-2; D is ambiguous. The CDR3 has 14 amino acids. V lost 4 bases and J 9 bases, leaving 18 bases between the germline ends. In germline, CDR1 is LGHNA, CDR2 YSLEER. The CDR3 spells CASSPDGVGKRYTF. In DNA, the CDR3 is TGCGCCAGCAGCCCGGACGGGGTCGGAAAGCGCTACACCTTC.